This T cell receptor (beta chain) emerged from a study of control samples from healthy donors and cancer patients. Only one count was recorded for this clone. Using immunoSEQ multiplex PCR, the repertoire was profiled, and TCRdb retains in-frame clones only, with some absent. The profile shows 160,000 or so clones, over 90% of them singletons. V lost 5 bases and J lost 1, with 12 bases in between. CDR3 length: 16 amino acids. CDR1 and CDR2 (germline): MNHEY, SVGEGT. This sequence was found in a man over 45 in good health. The chain is built from TRBV6-2 or TRBV6-3 and TRBJ2-6; D perhaps matches TRBD1 (6 bases). Sequenced input: blood. The CDR3 DNA is TGTGCCAGCAGTGACCCAAGGGGGTCTGGGGCCAACGTCCTGACTTTC. This translates into CASSDPRGSGANVLTF.